Only a few counts were recorded for the clone carrying this T cell receptor (beta chain). The antigen is not known. The second PCR ran about 6 to 12 cycles with a sample-barcoded 5' primer and J-beta primers. Carrying 12 random nucleotides, a template-switch adaptor labeled each individual cDNA molecule. TCRdb re-derived calls from the 5' RACE reads in MiXCR, one entry per CDR3 protein. The sample includes around 750,000 distinct CDR3 sequences, about 55% of them seen just once. Total RNA extraction produced at least 5 micrograms (per sample) for the study. These data come from a study of blood T cells in healthy people across ages. The germline V gene has CDR1 SGHRS and CDR2 YFSETQ. Trimming stripped 1 base from V and 2 bases from J, with 10 bases between. This CDR3 spans 14 amino acids. Study-level findings and limits: Diversity estimates drawn from one million T cells were deemed underestimates.

The sequence derives from a man aged 80 or over in good health. The chain combines TRBV5-1 with TRBJ2-7; D unresolved. The material sequenced was blood. This CDR3 is CASSLSGSTYEQYF. Here the CDR3 DNA reads TGCGCCAGCAGCTTGTCCGGTTCTACCTACGAGCAGTACTTC.